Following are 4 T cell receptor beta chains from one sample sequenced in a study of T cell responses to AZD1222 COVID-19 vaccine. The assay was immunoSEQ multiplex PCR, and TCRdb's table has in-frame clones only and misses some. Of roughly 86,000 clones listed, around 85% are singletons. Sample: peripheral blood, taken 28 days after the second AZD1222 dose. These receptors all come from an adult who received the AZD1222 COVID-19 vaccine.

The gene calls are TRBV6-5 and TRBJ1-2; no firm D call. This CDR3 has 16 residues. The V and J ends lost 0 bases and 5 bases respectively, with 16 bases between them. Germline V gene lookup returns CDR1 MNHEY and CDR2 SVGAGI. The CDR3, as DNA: TGTGCCAGCAGTTACTCCCGCGATCCGGGAGAGTATGGCTACACCTTC. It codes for CASSYSRDPGEYGYTF.

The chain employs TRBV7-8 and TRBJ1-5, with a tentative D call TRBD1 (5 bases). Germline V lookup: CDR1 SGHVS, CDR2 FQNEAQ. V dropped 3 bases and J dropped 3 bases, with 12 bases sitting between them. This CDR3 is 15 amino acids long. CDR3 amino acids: CASSFPGAINQPQHF. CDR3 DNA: TGTGCCAGCAGCTTCCCCGGGGCAATCAATCAGCCCCAGCATTTT.

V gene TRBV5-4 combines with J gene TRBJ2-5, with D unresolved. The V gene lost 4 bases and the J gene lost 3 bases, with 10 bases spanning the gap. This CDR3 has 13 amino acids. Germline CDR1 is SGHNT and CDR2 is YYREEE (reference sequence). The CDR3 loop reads CASSAPGEETQYF. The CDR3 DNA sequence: TGTGCCAGCAGCGCGCCCGGAGAAGAGACCCAGTACTTC.

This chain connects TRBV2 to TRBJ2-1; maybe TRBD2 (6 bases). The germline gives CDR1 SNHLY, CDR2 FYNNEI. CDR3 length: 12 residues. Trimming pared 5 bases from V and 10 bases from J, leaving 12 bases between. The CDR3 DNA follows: TGTGCCAGCAGTTTTAGCGGCTTAGAGCAGTTCTTC. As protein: CASSFSGLEQFF.